This T cell receptor (beta chain) was identified in a study of blood T cell repertoires in COVID-19 (dated by TCRdb to the early 2020s). Background for the entire study: The collaborator samples originated in the United States, Italy and Spain and spanned the acute and convalescent phases of COVID-19. The material from the prospective study consisted of cDNA or gDNA derived from T cells, B-cell-depleted T cells, or PBMCs. The dataset comprised deeply sampled blood TCRbeta repertoires from subjects exposed to, actively infected with, or recovered from COVID-19. The repertoires were made available in a free public database intended to serve as a resource for research on the immune response to SARS-CoV-2. The samples were drawn from the first 160 participants of the ongoing ImmuneRACE study and from 1,200 or so subjects provided by 6 global collaborators. A de-identified subject ID, COVID-19 status, age in years and sex were almost always included in the sample metadata. Where available, HLA class I and class II types were taken from metadata supplied by the sample provider and were not determined by assay-based typing.

In the prospective study, participants were 18 to 89 years old, resided in approximately 22 geographic areas of the United States, and were enrolled through a virtual design. In the prospective study, participants were assigned to cohorts based on the clinical history participants reported in a screening survey and a study questionnaire. A participant counted as exposed if, within 2 weeks of entering the study, that participant had been in contact with someone who had a PCR-confirmed or clinician-diagnosed COVID-19 case. Mobile phlebotomists in the prospective study collected whole blood, serum and a nasopharyngeal or oropharyngeal swab from every participant. Over a 2-month period, participants in the prospective study had the option of providing additional blood draws and questionnaires. Before DNA extraction, prospective study blood samples were shipped either frozen or at room temperature.

Points on this clone: Its antigen specificity is not known. No much larger clonotype is one base removed from it; base qualities were not supplied.

V is reduced by 3 bases and J by 2 bases, leaving a spacing of 7 bases between them. CDR1 and CDR2 are drawn from the germline V gene: SNHLY, FYNNEI. Reading from cysteine to phenylalanine, the CDR3 counts 13 amino acids. The kept DNA is CDR3 alone, 39 bases in frame from the first base. TCRbeta CDR3 regions were amplified from genomic DNA by means of the immunoSEQ Assay, a bias-controlled multiplex PCR. As for how the authors treated the data: Within the assay, amplification of reference gene primers was used to estimate how many nucleated cells each sample contained. To quantify the absolute abundance of each unique TCRbeta CDR3 rearrangement, sequence reads were collapsed and filtered. For each sample, productive Simpson clonality was calculated by taking the square root of Simpson's diversity index across productive rearrangements. TCRdb carries this immuneACCESS record with in-frame sequences only. Its versions omit some clonotypes, under half of them owing to an unresolved V gene in the studies checked, with the rest unexplained. That table furnishes V, J and clone size, whereas the DNA furnished D and trimming. The sample profile shows some 300,000 clones; around 92% of them were found once. The ten largest clones take up less than 3.5% of the sample.

Beyond this particular receptor, the publication reports: Clinical and demographic metadata were provided uncurated, with the amount varying by source and participant.

This receptor was obtained from a woman between 50 and 59 years old who had been exposed to COVID-19. Sequencing used PBMCs or T cells enriched from blood (not recorded which). This receptor chain uses TRBV2 and TRBJ1-1; too little of a D gene remains to name it. The CDR3: CASSDRGNTEAFF. The DNA is TGTGCCAGCAGTGATCGCGGCAACACTGAAGCTTTCTTT.